This passage covers 27 T cell receptor beta chains from one sample sequenced in a study of blood T cell repertoires in COVID-19. Method: immunoSEQ multiplex PCR; TCRdb's copy keeps in-frame clones and lacks some. This sample has over 90,000 clones; roughly 79% occur once, and the top ten carry more than 4%. Source material: peripheral blood. Receptor source: a man of 80 years or more with COVID-19, enrolled during active disease.

This clone was detected only a few times. The chain has TRBV10-1 and TRBJ1-1; no clear D gene. With 3 bases removed from V and 1 base from J, the gap between germline ends came to 24 bases. The V gene's germline CDR1 is WNHNN and CDR2 SYGVQD (reference sequence). The CDR3 extends over 19 amino acids. This CDR3 reads CASSDRSPSLRHPNTEAFF. In nucleotides, the CDR3 is TGCGCCAGCAGTGACCGATCCCCCTCCTTGAGGCACCCGAACACTGAAGCTTTCTTT.

Of note for this clone: The junction departs from germline at one end; a sequencing error may be responsible. The rearrangement joins TRBV2 to TRBJ1-5, with D uncertain. The CDR3 covers 15 residues. Per germline, CDR1 SNHLY and CDR2 FYNNEI. CDR3 protein: CASTEKLRQDQPQHF. The CDR3, as DNA: TGTGCCAGCACTGAAAAACTCAGGCAAGATCAGCCCCAGCATTTT.

This chain joins TRBV7-3 and TRBJ2-2; D might be TRBD1 (6 bases). The germline CDR1 and CDR2 sequences are SGHTA and FQGTGA. Trimming pared 6 bases from V and 1 base from J, leaving 18 bases between. This CDR3 comprises 17 residues. CDR3 in DNA: TGTGCCAGCAGGGATACGACAGGCAGACTGAACACCGGGGAGCTGTTTTTT. Translated: CASRDTTGRLNTGELFF.

V is TRBV6-5 and J is TRBJ1-6; no clear D gene. Per the germline V gene, CDR1 is MNHEY and CDR2 is SVGAGI. Trimming removed 2 bases from V and 5 bases from J, with 7 bases in between. The CDR3 runs to 14 residues. The CDR3: CASSYGQDNSPLHF. Here the CDR3 DNA reads TGTGCCAGCAGTTACGGGCAGGATAATTCACCCCTCCACTTT.

The gene calls are TRBV28 and TRBJ2-2; 9 bases are a match to TRBD1. Trimming at V came to 2 bases and at J to 16 bases, leaving 5 bases not matched to a gene. The CDR3 is 12 amino acids. The germline V gene encodes CDR1 MDHEN and CDR2 SYDVKM. The CDR3 DNA follows: TGTGCCAGCAGTTTAAGACAGGGGGATCGGTTTTTT. It is translated as CASSLRQGDRFF.

The V call is TRBV2, the J call TRBJ2-6, with D perhaps matching TRBD2 (6 bases). The CDR3 has 14 amino acids. Germline lookup yields CDR1 SNHLY and CDR2 FYNNEI. V dropped 9 bases and J dropped 2 bases, with 11 bases sitting between them. The CDR3 reads CASSRGAGANVLTF. CDR3 in DNA: TGTGCCAGTTCCCGCGGGGCTGGGGCCAACGTCCTGACTTTC.

The chain joins TRBV7-2 to TRBJ2-3; no definite D call. V shed 6 bases and J shed 2 bases, with 9 bases lying between them. The CDR3 has 13 amino acids. Germline V lookup: CDR1 SGHTA, CDR2 FQGNSA. CDR3: CASRVDNTDTQYF. As DNA, the CDR3 is TGTGCCAGCAGGGTAGACAACACAGATACGCAGTATTTT.

The CDR3 DNA is TGTGCCAGCTCACTACGGACAGATCATGAAGCTTTCTTT. It codes for CASSLRTDHEAFF. This chain joins TRBV18 and TRBJ1-1; TRBD1 might be the D (6 bases). The CDR3 spans 13 residues. Looked up from germline, CDR1 is KGHSH and CDR2 is LQKENI. V was clipped by 4 bases and J by 7 bases, with 13 bases between them.

This clone was counted once. The J gene is TRBJ2-2, the V gene TRBV18, with D perhaps matching TRBD1 (6 bases). The CDR3 is 15 residues long. V was shortened by 2 bases and J by 6 bases, with 13 bases between the two germline ends. The germline V gene encodes CDR1 KGHSH and CDR2 LQKENI. The CDR3 reads CASSPYDRSPGELFF. CDR3 nucleotide sequence: TGTGCCAGCTCACCATACGACAGGTCCCCCGGGGAGCTGTTTTTT.

A remark on this clone: Other nucleotide sequences from this sample produce the same CDR3. The chain links TRBV30 to TRBJ2-5; 7 bases match TRBD2. V lost 1 base to trimming and J lost 5 bases; unmatched junction nucleotides: 4. Germline V gene lookup returns CDR1 GTSNPN and CDR2 SVGIG (reference sequence). CDR3 size: 13 residues. The CDR3 is CAWSGPGGETQYF. The CDR3 DNA sequence: TGTGCCTGGAGTGGGCCCGGGGGGGAGACCCAGTACTTC.

This chain joins TRBV25-1 and TRBJ1-6; D remains ambiguous. CDR3 length equals 12 residues. Germline lookup yields CDR1 MGHDK and CDR2 SYGVNS. Trimming cost V 8 bases and J 4 bases, with 6 bases left between them. CDR3 coding DNA: TGTGCCAGCTCTGTATATAATTCACCCCTCCACTTT. This gives the protein CASSVYNSPLHF. Full variable domain (missing parts from reference TRBV25-1 and TRBJ1-6): EADIYQTPRYLVIGTGKKITLECSQTMGHDKMYWYQQDPGMELHLIHYSYGVNSTEKGDLSSESTVSRIRTEHFPLTLESARPSHTSQYLCASSVYNSPLHFGNGTRLTVT.

The chain recombines TRBV6-6 with TRBJ1-5, with no clear D. V was trimmed by 8 bases and J by 2 bases, leaving 16 bases between them. The CDR3 covers 15 residues. Germline V CDR1 and CDR2: MNHNY, SVGAGI (reference sequence). The CDR3, as DNA: TGTGCCAGCCAACGCGGAGGGAGTGGCAATCAGCCCCAGCATTTT. This codes for CASQRGGSGNQPQHF.

There are many counts of this clone. The V and J genes are TRBV7-2 and TRBJ2-3; 8 bases match TRBD1. The CDR3 runs 15 residues. CDR1 is SGHTA and CDR2 is FQGNSA in the germline V gene. The V gene end was trimmed by 4 bases and the J gene end by 4 bases; junction bases not matched to a gene: 7. DNA of the CDR3: TGTGCCAGCAGCTCCCGGACAGGGTGGCCAGATACGCAGTATTTT. Translating gives CASSSRTGWPDTQYF.

This clone was detected a few times. This chain links TRBV6-5 with TRBJ1-5, with TRBD1 as a possible D gene (6 bases). Looked up from germline, CDR1 is MNHEY and CDR2 is SVGAGI. V shed 11 bases and J shed 4 bases, with 21 bases lying between them. The CDR3 has 15 amino acids. The CDR3: CAGTTGQGSNQPQHF. CDR3 coding DNA: TGTGCCGGTACCACGGGGCAGGGGAGTAATCAGCCCCAGCATTTT.

The chain couples TRBV28 to TRBJ1-2, with D possibly being TRBD1 (5 bases). From germline, CDR1 is MDHEN and CDR2 SYDVKM. The CDR3 has 14 amino acids. Trimming removed 3 bases at V and 2 bases at J, with 10 bases between. DNA for the CDR3: TGTGCCAGCAGTTTCCCAGGACAAAACTATGGCTACACCTTC. This translates into CASSFPGQNYGYTF.

The CDR3 coding sequence is TGCGCCAGCAGCTTGGCGGTAGGGGTCGGGGAGCTGTTTTTT. It translates to CASSLAVGVGELFF. The rearrangement uses TRBV5-1 and TRBJ2-2; a weak D match, TRBD1 (5 bases). CDR3 length: 14 amino acids. V shed 0 bases and J shed 7 bases, with 10 bases lying between them. From germline, CDR1 is SGHRS and CDR2 YFSETQ.

The J gene is TRBJ2-3, the V gene TRBV11-2; 10 bases fit TRBD1. Germline assignment: CDR1 SGHAT and CDR2 FQNNGV. This CDR3 is 17 amino acids long. After removal of 1 base from V and 3 bases from J, the junction contained 7 bases not matched to a gene. Here the CDR3 DNA reads TGTGCCAGCAGCTTAGTTTTGGGACAGGGGTTGACAGATACGCAGTATTTT. It encodes CASSLVLGQGLTDTQYF.

This clone was counted once. J is TRBJ2-4 and V is TRBV7-3, with 9 bases identical to TRBD2. V shed 5 bases and J 8 bases; nucleotides not matched to a gene: 10. This CDR3 is 15 amino acids long. Germline V gene data show CDR1 as SGHTA and CDR2 as FQGTGA. The CDR3 reads CASSPFSGSLHIQYF. The CDR3 bases are TGTGCCAGCAGCCCCTTTAGCGGGAGTTTGCACATTCAGTACTTC.

This clone came up once. In DNA form, the CDR3 reads TGTGCCAGCAGCTTAGGCGGCAACCCCAATGAAAAACTGTTTTTT. This translates into CASSLGGNPNEKLFF. The genes are TRBV7-6 and TRBJ1-4; D gene unclear. The CDR3 totals 15 residues. Deletions cut 1 base from V and 5 bases from J, with 11 bases between. Per germline, CDR1 SGHVS and CDR2 FNYEAQ.

The genes are TRBV18 and TRBJ2-1, with D perhaps TRBD2 (6 bases). The CDR3 is made up of 15 amino acids. CDR1 KGHSH and CDR2 LQKENI come from the germline V gene. Trimming removed 3 bases at V and 6 bases at J, with 15 bases between. In DNA form, the CDR3 reads TGTGCCAGCTCACCTGGCGGGACCAGCATCAATGAGCAGTTCTTC. Translated: CASSPGGTSINEQFF.

V gene TRBV29-1 combines with J gene TRBJ2-5, with 8 bases matching TRBD2. The CDR3 extends over 14 amino acids. CDR1 and CDR2 (germline): SQVTM, ANQGSEA. V lost 0 bases, J lost 5 bases, and 5 bases stayed unmatched. In DNA form, the CDR3 reads TGCAGCGTTGAAGATCTTGGACTAGCCGAGACCCAGTACTTC. It codes for CSVEDLGLAETQYF.

The chain has TRBV10-3 and TRBJ1-1, with D unresolved. Trimming cost V 8 bases and J 2 bases, with 12 bases left between them. Per the germline V gene, CDR1 is ENHRY and CDR2 is SYGVKD. The CDR3 consists of 13 residues. The CDR3 bases are TGTGCCATCCGGGCGGGTTACAACACTGAAGCTTTCTTT. Residues: CAIRAGYNTEAFF.

V and J are TRBV29-1 and TRBJ1-1; D is uncertain. In germline, CDR1 is SQVTM, CDR2 ANQGSEA. V was pared by 1 base and J by 1 base, with 7 bases between. The CDR3 length is 13 residues. CDR3 sequence reads: CSVEGPGNTEAFF. The CDR3 nucleotides are TGCAGCGTTGAAGGGCCGGGGAACACTGAAGCTTTCTTT.

The chain recombines TRBV29-1 with TRBJ1-1; tentatively, D is TRBD1 (6 bases). This CDR3 is built from 11 residues. V was clipped by 7 bases and J by 1 base, with 7 bases between them. The V gene's germline CDR1 is SQVTM and CDR2 ANQGSEA. CDR3 protein: CSGGANTEAFF. The CDR3 coding sequence is TGCAGCGGGGGGGCGAACACTGAAGCTTTCTTT.

This clone was detected many times. This sequence joins TRBV20-1 and TRBJ1-2; D is unclear. Germline V gene sequence: CDR1 DFQATT, CDR2 SNEGSKA (reference sequence). Trimming left V 0 bases short and J 6 bases short, with 5 bases between. This CDR3 spans 11 amino acids. The CDR3 sequence is CSARDLDGYTF. The CDR3 region has the DNA TGCAGTGCTAGAGATCTCGATGGCTACACCTTC.

This clone was found once. The chain is built from TRBV6-1 and TRBJ1-1; D may be TRBD1 (5 bases). Trimming took off 2 bases at V and 5 bases at J, with 9 bases between the two ends. This CDR3 has 13 residues. Germline V gene lookup returns CDR1 MNHNS and CDR2 SASEGT. The CDR3 nucleotides read TGTGCCAGCAGTGAACGGGGGGTTACTGAAGCTTTCTTT. It is translated as CASSERGVTEAFF.

The V call is TRBV3-1 (or the pseudogene TRBV3-2), the J call TRBJ2-7; TRBD1 agrees at 7 bases. This CDR3 contains 13 residues. The V segment lost 5 bases and the J segment 6 bases; nucleotides outside the gene matches: 7. CDR1 and CDR2 (germline): LGHDT, YNNKEL (reference sequence). The CDR3 nucleotides read TGTGCCAGCAGCGCAACAAGGGACAGCGAGCAGTACTTC. It encodes CASSATRDSEQYF.